The rows below give T cell receptor beta chains drawn from one sample of a study of graft-versus-host responses after intestinal transplantation. TCRdb's table, derived via immunoSEQ multiplex PCR, lists solely in-frame clones and lacks some. The repertoire holds 15,000 to 20,000 clones, with approximately 70% as singletons. The input for sequencing was ileum tissue, taken about 3 weeks after intestinal transplant. The receptor set was obtained from a human patient who received an intestinal transplant, so some T cells may come from the graft donor. CDR3s include the opening cysteine and the closing phenylalanine or tryptophan. D genes are given only for firm matches. Clone size is not always given. Where it is, it says once, few, many or a class for expanded clones.

CDR3nt: TGCGCCAGCAGCCAAGAACCCCCAGTGGACATTTTCACAGATACGCAGTATTTT; CDR3aa: CASSQEPPVDIFTDTQYF; v_gene: TRBV4-3; j_gene: TRBJ2-3; d_gene: .; abundance: .
CDR3nt: TGTGCCAGCAGCTTACTAGAGACCCAGTACTTC; CDR3aa: CASSLLETQYF; v_gene: TRBV11-2; j_gene: TRBJ2-5; d_gene: .; abundance: .
CDR3nt: TGCGCCAGCAGTCAATCTTCCGGAGGCAGTAAGACTTCCTACGAGCAGTACTTC; CDR3aa: CASSQSSGGSKTSYEQYF; v_gene: TRBV23-1; j_gene: TRBJ2-7; d_gene: .; abundance: .
CDR3nt: TGTGCCAGCTCACCCCAACCCGGACAGGTTGGGCCTGGCTACACCTTC; CDR3aa: CASSPQPGQVGPGYTF; v_gene: TRBV18; j_gene: TRBJ1-2; d_gene: TRBD1; abundance: .
CDR3nt: TGTGCTAGTGGTTTCGGGCGACTAGCGGGGAGCACAGATACGCAGTATTTT; CDR3aa: CASGFGRLAGSTDTQYF; v_gene: TRBV12-5; j_gene: TRBJ2-3; d_gene: TRBD2; abundance: .
CDR3nt: TGTGCCAGCAGTTTTCTGGCAGGGAACACCGGGGAGCTGTTTTTT; CDR3aa: CASSFLAGNTGELFF; v_gene: TRBV28; j_gene: TRBJ2-2; d_gene: .; abundance: .
CDR3nt: TGTGCCAGTAGTATAGGGACAGTGTCGGTCACTGAAGCTTTCTTT; CDR3aa: CASSIGTVSVTEAFF; v_gene: TRBV19; j_gene: TRBJ1-1; d_gene: .; abundance: .
CDR3nt: TGTGCCAGCAGCCAAAGATGGGCCCTAGCGGGGGACCACACAGATACGCAGTATTTT; CDR3aa: CASSQRWALAGDHTDTQYF; v_gene: TRBV7-6; j_gene: TRBJ2-3; d_gene: TRBD2; abundance: .
CDR3nt: TGTGCCAGCAGCTTTAGCGGGGGGGCCGGCGAGCAGTACTTC; CDR3aa: CASSFSGGAGEQYF; v_gene: TRBV7-8; j_gene: TRBJ2-7; d_gene: TRBD2; abundance: .
CDR3nt: TGTGCCTGGAACGCGGGACAGGGTAATTCACCCCTCCACTTT; CDR3aa: CAWNAGQGNSPLHF; v_gene: TRBV30; j_gene: TRBJ1-6; d_gene: TRBD1; abundance: .
CDR3nt: TGTGCCAGCAGCTCCTTCACTTTGAGGTTTGGAAAGACCCAGTACTTC; CDR3aa: CASSSFTLRFGKTQYF; v_gene: TRBV4-2; j_gene: TRBJ2-5; d_gene: .; abundance: .
CDR3nt: TGTGCCAGCAGTTTATTTCGGGGGTACGAGCAGTACTTC; CDR3aa: CASSLFRGYEQYF; v_gene: TRBV27; j_gene: TRBJ2-7; d_gene: .; abundance: .
CDR3nt: TGTGCCAGCAGCGTAGGACAGGGGTTCTCCTACGAGCAGTACTTC; CDR3aa: CASSVGQGFSYEQYF; v_gene: TRBV9; j_gene: TRBJ2-7; d_gene: TRBD1; abundance: .
CDR3nt: TGTGCCAGCAGCACAGGGACCTACGAGCAGTACTTC; CDR3aa: CASSTGTYEQYF; v_gene: TRBV7-9; j_gene: TRBJ2-7; d_gene: .; abundance: few
CDR3nt: TGTGCCAGCAGTGACAGGGTAAGGGAAAACGAGCAGTACTTC; CDR3aa: CASSDRVRENEQYF; v_gene: TRBV25-1; j_gene: TRBJ2-7; d_gene: .; abundance: .
CDR3nt: TGCGCCAGCAGCCAGCCCACTAGCGGCTCCTACGAGCAGTACTTC; CDR3aa: CASSQPTSGSYEQYF; v_gene: TRBV4-1; j_gene: TRBJ2-7; d_gene: TRBD2; abundance: .
CDR3nt: TGTGCCAGCAGTTTAGTAGGGGGCATCTCCTACAATGAGCAGTTCTTC; CDR3aa: CASSLVGGISYNEQFF; v_gene: TRBV27; j_gene: TRBJ2-1; d_gene: TRBD1; abundance: .
CDR3nt: TGCAGTGCTAGAGCAGGCTACGAGCAGTACTTC; CDR3aa: CSARAGYEQYF; v_gene: TRBV20-1; j_gene: TRBJ2-7; d_gene: .; abundance: .
CDR3nt: TGTGCCAGCAGTGAAGAGACAGGGAGCTCCTACGAGCAGTACTTC; CDR3aa: CASSEETGSSYEQYF; v_gene: TRBV6-1; j_gene: TRBJ2-7; d_gene: TRBD1; abundance: .
CDR3nt: TGTGCCAGTAGTATAGGGACAGTCTACGAGCAGTACTTC; CDR3aa: CASSIGTVYEQYF; v_gene: TRBV19; j_gene: TRBJ2-7; d_gene: .; abundance: .
CDR3nt: TGCGCCAGCAGCTTGGTTGGCGGCTCCTACGAGCAGTACTTC; CDR3aa: CASSLVGGSYEQYF; v_gene: TRBV5-1; j_gene: TRBJ2-7; d_gene: .; abundance: .
CDR3nt: TGCGCCAGCAGCTTGGGACTAGCGGGGAAACAAGAGACCCAGTACTTC; CDR3aa: CASSLGLAGKQETQYF; v_gene: TRBV5-1; j_gene: TRBJ2-5; d_gene: TRBD2; abundance: .
CDR3nt: TGTGCCAGCAGCTGGGGACAGGGCATAACCCTACGAGAGCAGTACTTC; CDR3aa: CASSWGQGITLREQYF; v_gene: TRBV7-9; j_gene: TRBJ2-7; d_gene: TRBD1; abundance: .
CDR3nt: TGTGCCAGCAGTTTGGGGCTTTTGGGGCAGCCCCAGCATTTT; CDR3aa: CASSLGLLGQPQHF; v_gene: TRBV27; j_gene: TRBJ1-5; d_gene: .; abundance: .
CDR3nt: TGTGCCAGCAGCGCCTCACTAGCGGGGGAGCAAGAGACCCAGTACTTC; CDR3aa: CASSASLAGEQETQYF; v_gene: TRBV7-3; j_gene: TRBJ2-5; d_gene: TRBD2; abundance: .